This T cell receptor (beta chain) was sequenced in a study of blood T cell repertoires in COVID-19. As for the study in general: The United States, Italy and Spain were the sources of the acute and convalescent COVID-19 samples. PBMCs, B-cell-depleted T cells, or T cells provided the cDNA or gDNA that made up the material.

Method: immunoSEQ multiplex PCR; TCRdb's copy keeps in-frame clones and lacks some. This table holds roughly 220,000 clones, 86% found once. Germline-derived CDR1 and CDR2 are SGHRS and YFSETQ. Trimming removed 0 bases from V and 5 bases from J; junction bases left unmatched: 4. This CDR3 comprises 15 residues. This clone has a single count. The TCR comes from a man aged 25 to 45 who had recovered from COVID-19. Sequenced input: peripheral blood. The V and J genes are TRBV5-1 and TRBJ2-7; 11 bases match TRBD2. CDR3 coding DNA: TGCGCCAGCAGCTTGGCCGGGACTAGCGGCCACGAGCAGTACTTC. It translates to CASSLAGTSGHEQYF.